This T cell receptor (beta chain) was sequenced in a study of cytomegalovirus exposure and HLA in healthy donors. Study background: The roughly 110 validation repertoires were produced on the same platform as the 650 to 800 repertoires of the first cohort. This was reported in a later analysis. General observations from the study: The CMV antigen specificity of a few CMV-associated chains was confirmed through in vitro analysis. With high specificity and sensitivity, the classifier reportedly diagnosed cytomegalovirus status. Among TCR beta chains, those listed as cytomegalovirus-associated numbered roughly 150.

This CDR3 is built from 15 residues. V gave up 5 bases and J gave up 6 bases; unmatched junction bases: 9. The V gene's germline CDR1 is MNHNY and CDR2 SVGAGI (reference sequence). Some clones are missing from TCRdb's copy, which holds only in-frame ones; the method was immunoSEQ multiplex PCR. The top ten hold approximately 3.4% of the sample, which has about 73,000 clones, approximately 96% seen once. Points on this clone: Its specificity is unknown.

This receptor was taken from a man younger than 35 in good health and CMV-seronegative. The rearrangement joins TRBV6-6 to TRBJ2-3; 9 positions agree with TRBD2. Sequenced: PBMCs. The CDR3 loop is CASSPRRGGADTQYF. In DNA form, the CDR3 reads TGTGCCAGCAGTCCCCGGCGGGGGGGCGCGGATACGCAGTATTTT.